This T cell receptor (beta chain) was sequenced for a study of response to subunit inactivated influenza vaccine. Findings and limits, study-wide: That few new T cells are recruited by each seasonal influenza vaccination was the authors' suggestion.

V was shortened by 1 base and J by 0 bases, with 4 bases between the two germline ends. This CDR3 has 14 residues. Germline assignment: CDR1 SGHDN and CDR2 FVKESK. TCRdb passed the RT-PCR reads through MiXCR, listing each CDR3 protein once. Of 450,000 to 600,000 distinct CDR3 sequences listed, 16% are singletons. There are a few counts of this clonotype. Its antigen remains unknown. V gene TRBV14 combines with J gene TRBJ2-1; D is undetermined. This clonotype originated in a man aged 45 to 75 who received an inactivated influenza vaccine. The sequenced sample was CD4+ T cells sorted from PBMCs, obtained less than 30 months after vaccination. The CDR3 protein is CASSQAYSYNEQFF. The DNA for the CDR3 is TGTGCCAGCAGCCAAGCTTACTCCTACAATGAGCAGTTCTTC.